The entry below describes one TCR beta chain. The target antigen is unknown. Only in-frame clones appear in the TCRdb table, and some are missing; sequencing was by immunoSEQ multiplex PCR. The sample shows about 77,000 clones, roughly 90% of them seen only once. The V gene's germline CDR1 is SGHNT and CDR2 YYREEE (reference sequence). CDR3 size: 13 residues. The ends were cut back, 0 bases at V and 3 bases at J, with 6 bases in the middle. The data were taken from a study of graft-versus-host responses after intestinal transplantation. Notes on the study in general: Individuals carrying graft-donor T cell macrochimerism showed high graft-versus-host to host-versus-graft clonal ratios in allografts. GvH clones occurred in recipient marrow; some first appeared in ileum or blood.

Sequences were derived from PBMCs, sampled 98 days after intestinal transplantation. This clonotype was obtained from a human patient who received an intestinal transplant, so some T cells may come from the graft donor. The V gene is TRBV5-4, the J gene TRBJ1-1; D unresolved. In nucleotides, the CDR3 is TGTGCCAGCAGCTTGGAAGGGCACACTGAAGCTTTCTTT. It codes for CASSLEGHTEAFF. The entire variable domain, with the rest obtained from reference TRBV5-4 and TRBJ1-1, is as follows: ETGVTQSPTHLIKTRGQQVTLRCSSQSGHNTVSWYQQALGQGPQFIFQYYREEENGRGNFPPRFSGLQFPNYSSELNVNALELDDSALYLCASSLEGHTEAFFGQGTRLTVV.